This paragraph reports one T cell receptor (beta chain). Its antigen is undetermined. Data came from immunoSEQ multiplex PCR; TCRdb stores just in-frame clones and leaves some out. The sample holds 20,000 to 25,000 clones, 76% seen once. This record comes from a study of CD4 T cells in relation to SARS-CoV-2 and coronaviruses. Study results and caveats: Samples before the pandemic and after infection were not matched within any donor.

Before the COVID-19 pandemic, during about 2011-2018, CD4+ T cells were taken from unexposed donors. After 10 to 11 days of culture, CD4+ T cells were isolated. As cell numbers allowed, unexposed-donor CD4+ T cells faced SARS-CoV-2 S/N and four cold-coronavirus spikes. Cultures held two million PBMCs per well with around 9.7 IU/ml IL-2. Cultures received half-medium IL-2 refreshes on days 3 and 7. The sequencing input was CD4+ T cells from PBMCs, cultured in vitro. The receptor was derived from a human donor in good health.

CDR3 protein: CASSLSSPPGLQPQHF. The CDR3 DNA follows: TGTGCCAGCAGTTTATCGAGTCCCCCAGGGCTTCAGCCCCAGCATTTT. This chain connects TRBV27 to TRBJ1-5; tentative D call: TRBD1 (5 bases). There are 16 residues in the CDR3. Germline lookup yields CDR1 MNHEY and CDR2 SMNVEV (reference sequence). Trimming took off 0 bases at V and 6 bases at J, with 15 bases between the two ends.